This is a list of T cell receptor beta chains from one sample in a study of Graves' ophthalmopathy and Graves' hyperthyroidism. In TCRdb, the multiplex PCR reads were re-called with MiXCR into one record per CDR3 protein. Of 200,000 to 250,000 distinct CDR3 sequences in the sample, roughly 29% are singletons; the top ten hold about 9.3%. The sequencing input was peripheral blood. The receptors derive from a man aged 45-65 years with Graves' ophthalmopathy. Both conserved end residues are part of each CDR3. A D gene is named only where the DNA matches it firmly. Size tells how often a clone was seen (once, few, many) or the class of an expanded clone, and some rows leave it out.

size: many; V: TRBV27; D: -; J: TRBJ2-5; DNA: TGTGCCAGCAAGGGGCCTCAGACCCAGTACTTC; CDR3: CASKGPQTQYF
size: -; V: TRBV7-8; D: TRBD1; J: TRBJ2-5; DNA: TGTGCCAGCAGCCAGGACAGGACCCGAGAGACCCAGTACTTC; CDR3: CASSQDRTRETQYF
size: many; V: TRBV29-1; D: -; J: TRBJ1-2; DNA: TGCAGCGTTGCCCCCAGCTATGGCTACACCTTC; CDR3: CSVAPSYGYTF
size: many; V: TRBV6-2/TRBV6-3; D: -; J: TRBJ2-7; DNA: TGTGCCAGTACCAGGGGACCCTACGAGCAGTACTTC; CDR3: CASTRGPYEQYF
size: many; V: TRBV28; D: TRBD1; J: TRBJ2-2; DNA: TGTGCCACCTACTGGACAGGGGCCACCGGGGAGCTGTTTTTT; CDR3: CATYWTGATGELFF
size: many; V: TRBV5-1; D: TRBD2; J: TRBJ2-7; DNA: TGCGCCAGCAGCTTGGGACTAGCGGGAGGGCCTAACGACGAGCAGTACTTC; CDR3: CASSLGLAGGPNDEQYF
size: -; V: TRBV9; D: TRBD1; J: TRBJ1-1; DNA: TGTGCCAGCAGCGGCCAGCCGGGACAGATTCCGAACACTGAAGCTTTCTTT; CDR3: CASSGQPGQIPNTEAFF
size: many; V: TRBV10-1; D: -; J: TRBJ1-5; DNA: TGCGCCAGCAGTGAGTCCGGCCCGTCAGGGCCCCAGCATTTT; CDR3: CASSESGPSGPQHF
size: many; V: TRBV19; D: -; J: TRBJ2-2; DNA: TGTGCCAGTAGTAACGCCCGGGGTCGTGGGACCGGGGAGCTGTTTTTT; CDR3: CASSNARGRGTGELFF
size: many; V: TRBV5-8; D: -; J: TRBJ2-7; DNA: TGTGCCAGCAGCTTGGTGCAAAAGGGCTACGAGCAGTACTTC; CDR3: CASSLVQKGYEQYF
size: many; V: TRBV11-3; D: -; J: TRBJ2-7; DNA: TGTGCCAGCAGCTTAGTGGGCAAAAGCTCCTACGAGCAGTACTTC; CDR3: CASSLVGKSSYEQYF
size: -; V: TRBV6-2/TRBV6-3; D: TRBD2; J: TRBJ2-2; DNA: TGTGCCAGCAGATCTGGACTAGCGGGAAACACCGGGGAGCTGTTTTTT; CDR3: CASRSGLAGNTGELFF
size: -; V: TRBV7-3; D: TRBD1; J: TRBJ1-1; DNA: TGTGCCAGCAGTTACCAGGGACAGAGGGGCGCTTTCTTT; CDR3: CASSYQGQRGAFF
size: many; V: TRBV6-2/TRBV6-3; D: -; J: TRBJ1-2; DNA: TGTGCCGCTGCCCGTCTGGACTATGGCTACACCTTC; CDR3: CAAARLDYGYTF
size: many; V: TRBV19; D: TRBD1; J: TRBJ2-2; DNA: TGTGCCAGTAGTATAACCGGACAGGGTGGGGAGCTGTTTTTT; CDR3: CASSITGQGGELFF
size: -; V: TRBV28; D: TRBD1; J: TRBJ2-5; DNA: TGTGCCAGCAGTTCCGTTGGGAAGGGGGCAAAGACCCAGTACTTC; CDR3: CASSSVGKGAKTQYF
size: many; V: TRBV28; D: -; J: TRBJ2-2; DNA: TGTGCCAGCAGCCCCCCAGGCCAGGTTATGTCCGGGGAGCTGTTTTTT; CDR3: CASSPPGQVMSGELFF
size: -; V: TRBV14; D: -; J: TRBJ1-2; DNA: TGTGCCAGCAGCCAAGAGTCTAACAGGGCATACACCTTC; CDR3: CASSQESNRAYTF
size: many; V: TRBV4-1; D: -; J: TRBJ2-7; DNA: TGCGCCAGCAGCCGTTTTGGTGGGGGATCGACGCTAGACGAGCAGTACTTC; CDR3: CASSRFGGGSTLDEQYF
size: -; V: TRBV6-5; D: TRBD2; J: TRBJ2-2; DNA: TGTGCCAGCAGTTCGGGACTAGCGGTGAACACCGGGGAGCTGTTTTTT; CDR3: CASSSGLAVNTGELFF
size: -; V: TRBV27; D: -; J: TRBJ1-2; DNA: TGTGCCAGCAGTTTGAAGGACATTACTAACTATGGCTACACCTTC; CDR3: CASSLKDITNYGYTF
size: many; V: TRBV7-3; D: TRBD2; J: TRBJ2-2; DNA: TGTGCCAGCAGCTACCTAGCGGGAGACACCGGGGAGCTGTTTTTT; CDR3: CASSYLAGDTGELFF
size: -; V: TRBV12-3/TRBV12-4; D: -; J: TRBJ1-1; DNA: TGTGCCAGCAGTGCTCAAGAGAACACTGAAGCTTTCTTT; CDR3: CASSAQENTEAFF
size: many; V: TRBV4-1; D: -; J: TRBJ1-1; DNA: TGCGCCAGCAGCCAGAAGACAGGGAACACTGAAGCTTTCTTT; CDR3: CASSQKTGNTEAFF
size: many; V: TRBV19; D: -; J: TRBJ1-5; DNA: TGTGCCAGTAGTATAGATCCGGGGGGGACCGGCCTTGGGCCCCAGCATTTT; CDR3: CASSIDPGGTGLGPQHF